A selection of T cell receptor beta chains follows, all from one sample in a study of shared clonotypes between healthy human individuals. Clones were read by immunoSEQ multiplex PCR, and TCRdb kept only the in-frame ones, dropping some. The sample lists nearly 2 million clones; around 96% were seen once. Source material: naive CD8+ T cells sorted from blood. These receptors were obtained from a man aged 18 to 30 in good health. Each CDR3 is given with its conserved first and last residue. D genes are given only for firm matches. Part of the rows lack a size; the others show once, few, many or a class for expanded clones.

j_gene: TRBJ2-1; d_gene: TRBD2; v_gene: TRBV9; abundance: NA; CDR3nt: TGTGCCAGCAGCGTAGCGAGCGGGGGGGCGAATGAGCAGTTCTTC; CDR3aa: CASSVASGGANEQFF
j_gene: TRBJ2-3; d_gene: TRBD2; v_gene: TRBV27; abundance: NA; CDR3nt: TGTGCCAGCAGTTTAGGGAGCGGGGGCCGCACAGATACGCAGTATTTT; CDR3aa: CASSLGSGGRTDTQYF
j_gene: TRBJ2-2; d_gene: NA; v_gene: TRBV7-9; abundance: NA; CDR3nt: TGTGCCAGCAGCTTAGTAATCTCCAAGAACACCGGGGAGCTGTTTTTT; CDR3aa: CASSLVISKNTGELFF
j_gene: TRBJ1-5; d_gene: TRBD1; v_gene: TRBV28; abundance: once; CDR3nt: TGTGCCAGCAGTTCGCCTTCACCGGGACAGGGGGTTGGTCAGCCCCAGCATTTT; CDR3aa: CASSSPSPGQGVGQPQHF
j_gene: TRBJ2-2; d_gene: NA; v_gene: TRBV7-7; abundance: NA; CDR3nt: TGTGCTAGCACCCCAGGGGGGCCCACCGGGGAGCTGTTTTTT; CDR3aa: CASTPGGPTGELFF
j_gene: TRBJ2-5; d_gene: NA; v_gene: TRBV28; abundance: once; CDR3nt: TGTGCCAGCGGACCCAGGACCAACCAAGAGACCCAGTACTTC; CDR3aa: CASGPRTNQETQYF
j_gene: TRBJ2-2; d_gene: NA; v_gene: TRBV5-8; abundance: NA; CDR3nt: TGTGCCAGCAGCTTGACAGCGAACACCGGGGAGCTGTTTTTT; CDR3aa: CASSLTANTGELFF
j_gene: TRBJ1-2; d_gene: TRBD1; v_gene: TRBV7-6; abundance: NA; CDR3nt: TGTGCCAGCAGCTCTTCCTTGACAGGGGAGGGCTACACCTTC; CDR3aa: CASSSSLTGEGYTF
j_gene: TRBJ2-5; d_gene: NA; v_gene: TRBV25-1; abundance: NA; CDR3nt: TGTGCCAGCGGTTATAGTGAACAAGAGACCCAGTACTTC; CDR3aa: CASGYSEQETQYF
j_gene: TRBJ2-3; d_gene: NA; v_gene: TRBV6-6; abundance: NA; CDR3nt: TGTGCCAGCAGTTACACTTTGGCAGATACGCAGTATTTT; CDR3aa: CASSYTLADTQYF
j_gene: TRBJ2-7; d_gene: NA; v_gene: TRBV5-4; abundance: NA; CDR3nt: TGTGCCAGCAGCTTTGGGCGGAGCGCCTACGAGCAGTACTTC; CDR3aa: CASSFGRSAYEQYF
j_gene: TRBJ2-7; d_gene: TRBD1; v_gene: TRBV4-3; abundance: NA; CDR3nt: TGCGCCAGCAGCCCAATAGCAGGGGGCTCCTACGAGCAGTACTTC; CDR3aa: CASSPIAGGSYEQYF
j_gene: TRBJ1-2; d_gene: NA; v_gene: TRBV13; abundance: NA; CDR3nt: TGTGCCAGCAGCCTGGGGGGGCCCGATGGCTACACCTTC; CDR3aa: CASSLGGPDGYTF
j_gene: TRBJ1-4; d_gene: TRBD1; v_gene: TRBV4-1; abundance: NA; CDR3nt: TGCGCCAGTAGTAACCTCCAGGGGGCTAATGAAAAACTGTTTTTT; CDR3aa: CASSNLQGANEKLFF
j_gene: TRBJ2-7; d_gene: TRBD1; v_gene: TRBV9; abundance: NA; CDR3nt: TGTGCCAGCAGCAAACAGGGGGCTTCCTACGAGCAGTACTTC; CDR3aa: CASSKQGASYEQYF
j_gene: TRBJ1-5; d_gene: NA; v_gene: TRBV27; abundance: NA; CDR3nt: TGTGCCAGCAGTTTAAGCCCAGGGACCTTCAACCAGCCCCAGCATTTT; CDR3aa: CASSLSPGTFNQPQHF
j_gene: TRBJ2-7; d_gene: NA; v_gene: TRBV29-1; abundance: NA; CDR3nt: TGCAGCGCTGCCTTGGTGGACGAGCAGTACTTC; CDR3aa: CSAALVDEQYF
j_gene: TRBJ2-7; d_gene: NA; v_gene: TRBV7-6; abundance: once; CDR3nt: TGTGCCAGCAGCCCTCGGGAATCCTACGAGCAGTACTTC; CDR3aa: CASSPRESYEQYF
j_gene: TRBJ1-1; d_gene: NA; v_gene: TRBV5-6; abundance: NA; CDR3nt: TGTGCCAGCAGCTCCCCTCGGACCTCGAACACTGAAGCTTTCTTT; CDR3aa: CASSSPRTSNTEAFF
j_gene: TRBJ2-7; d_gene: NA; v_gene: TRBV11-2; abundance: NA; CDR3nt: TGTGCCAGCAGCTTCCCCAGCTCCTACGAGCAGTACTTC; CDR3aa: CASSFPSSYEQYF
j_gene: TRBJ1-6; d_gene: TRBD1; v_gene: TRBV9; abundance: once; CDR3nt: TGTGCCAGCAGCGTAGGGGACAGTTACTCCTATAATTCACCCCTCCACTTT; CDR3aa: CASSVGDSYSYNSPLHF
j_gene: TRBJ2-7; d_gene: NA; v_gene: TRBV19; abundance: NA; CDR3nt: TGTGCCAGTAGTATCTCAGATTCCTACGAGCAGTACTTC; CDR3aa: CASSISDSYEQYF
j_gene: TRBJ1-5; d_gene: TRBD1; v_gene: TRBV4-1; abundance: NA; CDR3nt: TGCGCCAGCAGCCAAGAAACAGGGGGTAATCAGCCCCAGCATTTT; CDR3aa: CASSQETGGNQPQHF
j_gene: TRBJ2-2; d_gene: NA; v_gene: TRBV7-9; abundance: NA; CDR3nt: TGTGCCAGCACCCCGCCGGGGGCGGCCGGGGAGCTGTTTTTT; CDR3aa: CASTPPGAAGELFF
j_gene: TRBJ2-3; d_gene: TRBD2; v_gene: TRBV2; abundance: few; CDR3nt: TGTGCCAGCAGTGAAGCTAGCGGGGGGGCCACGGATACGCAGTATTTT; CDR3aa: CASSEASGGATDTQYF